This TCR beta chain stems from a study of identifying expanded T cells in peripheral blood. During the collection period, no donor immune events like infections were recorded. Only in-frame clones appear in the TCRdb table, and some are missing; sequencing was by immunoSEQ multiplex PCR. The sample includes approximately 75,000 clones, around 90% of them seen just once. Trimming pared 2 bases from V and 7 bases from J, leaving 15 bases between. The CDR3 is 15 amino acids. The germline gives CDR1 SGDLS, CDR2 YYNGEE. What was sequenced was blood. This chain links TRBV9 with TRBJ2-2; perhaps TRBD2 as D (6 bases). The source of this sequence is a person aged 18 to 70 in good health. The CDR3 nucleotides read TGTGCCAGCAGCGTGAGTCCGGGGCGGGACGGGGAGCTGTTTTTT. Its translation: CASSVSPGRDGELFF.